By proportion, the clone carrying this T cell receptor (beta chain) is medium-sized. A mixed TRB-A/B primer pool amplified rearranged TRB by multiplex touch-down PCR. TCRdb reprocessed the multiplex PCR reads via MiXCR and lists one record per CDR3 protein. The sample holds more than 4,500 distinct CDR3 sequences, about 25% seen once. This entry is derived from a study of T cell repertoires in aging, cancer and after chemotherapy. The wider study: Repeat sampling of healthy donors over several months to years showed clear clonal overlap.

Peripheral blood genomic DNA, not sorted cells or RNA, was the template. The CDR3 spans 15 residues. Germline lookup yields CDR1 MNHEY and CDR2 SVGAGI. With 3 bases removed from V and 0 bases from J, the gap between germline ends came to 8 bases. The sample consisted of blood. The receptor was isolated from a human donor in good health. The rearrangement links TRBV6-5 to TRBJ2-2; D gene uncertain. CDR3 DNA sequence: TGTGCCAGCAGTTATATCTACACGAACACCGGGGAGCTGTTTTTT. Its protein product is CASSYIYTNTGELFF.